The 32 T cell receptor beta chains given below trace back to one sample, sequenced in a study of a mutant IDH1 vaccine in newly diagnosed glioma. The sample's time point: week 5, during vaccination. Topical imiquimod was applied with each vaccine dose, which held 300 ug of mutant IDH1 20-mer peptide. Libraries were prepared by immunoSEQ multiplex PCR; TCRdb keeps only in-frame clonotypes and omits some of them. The sample lists tens of thousands of clones, around 78% occurring once. For these receptors, no antigen is known. This sample comprised PBMCs, obtained from a glioma patient whose treatment included an IDH1 peptide vaccine. The receptors here all came from a man aged 40-55 years with glioma.

This sequence joins TRBV5-6 and TRBJ1-1; D may be TRBD1 (5 bases). Germline CDR1 and CDR2: SGHDT and YYEEEE. This CDR3 has 15 amino acids. V lost 1 base and J lost 5, with 15 bases in between. This CDR3 reads CASSLKRGARTEAFF. CDR3 DNA: TGTGCCAGCAGCTTGAAGAGGGGCGCAAGAACTGAAGCTTTCTTT.

This rearrangement joins TRBV13 to TRBJ2-7, with 12 bases aligning to TRBD2. There are 18 residues in the CDR3. Germline V lookup: CDR1 PRHDT, CDR2 FYEKMQ (reference sequence). V lost 0 bases and J lost 5; bases outside the gene matches: 11. The CDR3 spells CASSLGWLAGGPRNEQYF. The CDR3 nucleotides are TGTGCCAGCAGCTTAGGTTGGCTAGCGGGGGGGCCTCGCAACGAGCAGTACTTC.

The V gene is TRBV30, the J gene TRBJ2-5, with 8 bases lining up with TRBD2. The CDR3 loop spans 15 amino acids. Germline-derived CDR1 and CDR2 are GTSNPN and SVGIG (reference sequence). The junction had 6 bases not matched to a gene; V was cut back by 2 bases and J by 1 base. In DNA, the CDR3 is TGTGCCTGGAGTCTTGGCGGGGGGTCCCAAGAGACCCAGTACTTC. It specifies CAWSLGGGSQETQYF.

Notes on this clone: One end of the junction is discordant with germline, which a read error may explain. This CDR3 reads CAWNLGQFNSPLHF. CDR3 nucleotides: TGTGCCTGGAATCTCGGACAGTTTAATTCGCCCCTCCACTTT. The rearrangement joins TRBV30 to TRBJ1-6; a possible D gene is TRBD1 (6 bases). The CDR3 contains 14 residues. Germline assignment: CDR1 GTSNPN and CDR2 SVGIG (reference sequence). Supplemented by reference TRBV30 and TRBJ1-6, the full variable domain reads SQTIHQWPATLVQPVGSPLSLECTVEGTSNPNLYWYRQAAGRGLQLLFYSVGIGQISSEVPQNLSASRPQDRQFILSSKKLLLSDSGFYLCAWNLGQFNSPLHFGNGTRLTVT.

This clone was observed a handful of times. The V call is TRBV2, the J call TRBJ2-7; tentatively, D is TRBD1 (5 bases). CDR1 and CDR2 (germline): SNHLY, FYNNEI. The V end was cut by 7 bases, the J end by 4 bases, with 20 bases between. The length of the CDR3 is 15 residues. The CDR3 DNA reads as TGTGCCAGCACCAAAGGGGCCAGTACCATTTACGAGCAGTACTTC. This gives the protein CASTKGASTIYEQYF.

CDR3 in amino acids: CASSLTGTGNTEAFF. CDR3 nucleotide sequence: TGTGCCAGCAGTCTAACCGGGACAGGGAACACTGAAGCTTTCTTT. V usage is TRBV6-5 and J usage is TRBJ1-1; 8 bases match TRBD1. Trimming cost V 5 bases and J 1 base; bases outside gene matches: 6. This CDR3 region has 15 residues. Germline CDR1 and CDR2: MNHEY and SVGAGI.

The genes are TRBV9 and TRBJ2-7, with D possibly being TRBD2 (6 bases). Trimming cost V 5 bases and J 2 bases, with 14 bases left between them. This CDR3 has 14 residues. In germline, CDR1 is SGDLS, CDR2 YYNGEE. The CDR3 reads CASSEGTLPYEQYF. As DNA, the CDR3 is TGTGCCAGCAGTGAGGGGACTCTTCCCTACGAGCAGTACTTC.

This clone appeared once. This chain links TRBV29-1 with TRBJ2-4; 8 bases are shared with TRBD1. This CDR3 region has 16 residues. The ends lost 4 bases at V and 2 bases at J; junction bases unmatched: 10. Germline V lookup: CDR1 SQVTM, CDR2 ANQGSEA. The CDR3 reads CSVATTGGRSKNIQYF. The DNA of the CDR3 is TGCAGCGTTGCTACTACAGGGGGTCGGTCCAAAAACATTCAGTACTTC.

The CDR3 nucleotides are TGTGCCAGTAGTATTTGGGGACAGTCCAATCAGCCCCAGCATTTT. Amino acids: CASSIWGQSNQPQHF. This chain links TRBV19 with TRBJ1-5; 7 bases map to TRBD1. The CDR3 contains 15 residues. Unmatched junction bases numbered 5, after V lost 3 bases and J lost 3 bases. Germline lookup yields CDR1 LNHDA and CDR2 SQIVND (reference sequence).

V usage is TRBV5-4 and J usage is TRBJ1-2; maybe TRBD1 (6 bases). V lost 0 bases and J 5 bases, leaving 14 bases between the germline ends. The CDR3 has 15 amino acids. Germline V lookup: CDR1 SGHNT, CDR2 YYREEE (reference sequence). CDR3 bases: TGTGCCAGCAGCTTGGCGGGGGGCCCGGGGTATGGCTACACCTTC. Encoded protein: CASSLAGGPGYGYTF.

The rearrangement joins TRBV6-1 to TRBJ2-3; D might be TRBD2 (6 bases). The CDR3 length is 14 residues. The V and J ends lost 8 bases and 0 bases respectively, with 12 bases between them. Germline CDR1 MNHNS, CDR2 SASEGT. As DNA, the CDR3 is TGTGCCAGCGAAGGTGGGGGGAGCACAGATACGCAGTATTTT. Its protein product is CASEGGGSTDTQYF.

The chain carries TRBV5-4 and TRBJ2-1; D ambiguous. In germline, CDR1 is SGHNT, CDR2 YYREEE (reference sequence). The CDR3 consists of 11 residues. Trimming took 0 bases from V and 6 from J, leaving 1 base between them. CDR3 sequence (DNA): TGTGCCAGCAGCTTGGCCAATGAGCAGTTCTTC. This sequence encodes CASSLANEQFF. The full variable domain, with the rest looked up from reference TRBV5-4 and TRBJ2-1, is ETGVTQSPTHLIKTRGQQVTLRCSSQSGHNTVSWYQQALGQGPQFIFQYYREEENGRGNFPPRFSGLQFPNYSSELNVNALELDDSALYLCASSLANEQFFGPGTRLTVL.

This sequence joins TRBV6-6 and TRBJ2-5; D remains ambiguous. The CDR3 covers 14 residues. With 3 bases removed from V and 2 bases from J, the gap between germline ends came to 10 bases. Germline-derived CDR1 and CDR2 are MNHNY and SVGAGI (reference sequence). The CDR3 loop reads CASSYYEGQETQYF. In DNA, the CDR3 is TGTGCCAGCAGTTATTACGAAGGGCAAGAGACCCAGTACTTC.

V gene TRBV4-1 combines with J gene TRBJ2-1; TRBD2 matches 13 bases. J lost 0 bases, V lost 4 bases, and 9 bases had no gene match. CDR3 length: 19 residues. The germline gives CDR1 MGHRA, CDR2 YSYEKL. CDR3 nucleotides: TGCGCCAGCAGCCCTCCCGGGACTAGCGGGACTAGCTCCTACAATGAGCAGTTCTTC. Translating gives CASSPPGTSGTSSYNEQFF.

This chain uses TRBV18 with TRBJ2-5; D is uncertain. Per germline, CDR1 KGHSH and CDR2 LQKENI. V dropped 1 base and J dropped 3 bases, with 0 bases sitting between them. The CDR3 covers 11 residues. CDR3 nucleotide sequence: TGTGCCAGCTCACCACAAGAGACCCAGTACTTC. Its translation is CASSPQETQYF.

The chain combines TRBV2 with TRBJ2-7, with 14 bases matching TRBD2. Germline V lookup: CDR1 SNHLY, CDR2 FYNNEI. The length of the CDR3 is 15 residues. The J segment lost 3 bases and the V segment lost 4 bases, leaving 2 bases of the junction unmatched. This CDR3 reads CASSGLAGGFYEQYF. In DNA, the CDR3 is TGTGCCAGCAGTGGACTAGCGGGGGGGTTCTACGAGCAGTACTTC.

The chain is built from TRBV5-4 and TRBJ1-2; 8 bases line up with TRBD1. From germline, CDR1 is SGHNT and CDR2 YYREEE (reference sequence). Trimming removed 4 bases from V and 8 bases from J; junction bases left unmatched: 10. This CDR3 spans 14 amino acids. CDR3 bases: TGTGCCAGCAGCCCCGACCGGACAGGGCACGGCTACACCTTC. Protein sequence: CASSPDRTGHGYTF.

This clone was seen once. The chain employs TRBV6-6 and TRBJ1-2; unclear D gene. Germline V gene lookup returns CDR1 MNHNY and CDR2 SVGAGI (reference sequence). Trimming removed 3 bases at V and 4 bases at J, with 9 bases between. The CDR3 spans 13 residues. The CDR3: CASSYAESYGYTF. The CDR3 DNA follows: TGTGCCAGCAGTTATGCGGAGTCCTATGGCTACACCTTC.

The chain combines TRBV5-1 with TRBJ2-7; 11 bases agree with TRBD1. CDR1 SGHRS and CDR2 YFSETQ come from the germline V gene. Trimming at V came to 4 bases and at J to 5 bases, leaving 5 bases not matched to a gene. CDR3 length: 14 residues. CDR3 bases: TGCGCCAGCAGCCGGGGACAGGGGGGGGACGAGCAGTACTTC. This translates into CASSRGQGGDEQYF.

The CDR3 sequence: CAISDQGISGNTIYF. CDR3 DNA: TGTGCCATCAGTGACCAGGGGATCTCTGGAAACACCATATATTTT. The chain employs TRBV10-3 and TRBJ1-3, with D possibly being TRBD1 (6 bases). The CDR3 runs to 15 residues. Trimming shortened V by 3 bases and J by 0 bases, and 9 bases separated the two germline ends. Germline V gene lookup returns CDR1 ENHRY and CDR2 SYGVKD.

The sample holds a few counts of this clone. The chain is built from TRBV5-6 and TRBJ1-4, with D possibly being TRBD1 (6 bases). The V gene lost 4 bases and the J gene lost 3 bases, with 13 bases spanning the gap. Germline CDR1 SGHDT, CDR2 YYEEEE. The CDR3 covers 15 residues. The CDR3 DNA is TGTGCCAGCAGCGCAATCGACAGGCCTAATGAAAAACTGTTTTTT. The encoded protein is CASSAIDRPNEKLFF.

V is TRBV6-1 and J is TRBJ2-4; 9 bases line up with TRBD1. With 1 base clipped from V and 8 bases from J, the junction kept 0 bases outside the gene matches. The CDR3 spans 13 residues. Germline CDR1 and CDR2: MNHNS and SASEGT. The CDR3 sequence is CASSEGQGDIQYF. CDR3 DNA: TGTGCCAGCAGTGAAGGACAGGGGGACATTCAGTACTTC.

The chain employs TRBV5-4 and TRBJ2-7; 8 bases map to TRBD1. V was clipped by 0 bases and J by 1 base; unmatched bases: 3. Germline values: CDR1 SGHNT, CDR2 YYREEE (reference sequence). CDR3 length: 15 residues. The CDR3 sequence is CASSLAGQVSYEQYF. CDR3 in DNA: TGTGCCAGCAGCTTGGCGGGACAGGTTTCCTACGAGCAGTACTTC.

This sequence joins TRBV5-4 and TRBJ1-5; D is undetermined. The ends were cut back, 3 bases at V and 7 bases at J, with 8 bases in the middle. CDR3 size: 12 residues. Per germline, CDR1 SGHNT and CDR2 YYREEE (reference sequence). CDR3 protein: CASSSPGQPQHF. The CDR3 DNA reads TGTGCCAGCAGCTCTCCGGGGCAGCCCCAGCATTTT.

V is TRBV9 and J is TRBJ2-2, with D perhaps matching TRBD2 (6 bases). Deletions cut 3 bases from V and 0 bases from J, with 12 bases between. The CDR3 is 16 residues long. Germline values: CDR1 SGDLS, CDR2 YYNGEE. CDR3 region: CASSARGNTNTGELFF. The CDR3 DNA is TGTGCCAGCAGCGCCCGGGGGAATACGAACACCGGGGAGCTGTTTTTT.

In its sample, this clone was seen a few times. The genes are TRBV10-2 and TRBJ1-5; D is undetermined. V was clipped by 6 bases and J by 3 bases, with 9 bases between them. Germline assignment: CDR1 WSHSY and CDR2 SAAADI. The CDR3 loop spans 13 amino acids. CDR3 amino acids: CASRSTNNQPQHF. The CDR3 DNA reads TGCGCCAGCAGGAGTACGAACAATCAGCCCCAGCATTTT.

The rearrangement uses TRBV6-5 and TRBJ2-7; maybe TRBD1 (6 bases). The CDR3 sequence is 14 residues long. V lost 5 bases and J 3 bases, leaving 14 bases between the germline ends. Germline V gives CDR1 MNHEY, CDR2 SVGAGI. This chain's CDR3 is CASSPFRDNYEQYF. The CDR3 nucleotides read TGTGCCAGCAGTCCATTCCGGGACAACTACGAGCAGTACTTC.

This clone appeared a few times. The chain recombines TRBV6-6 with TRBJ1-1, with 8 bases matching TRBD1. CDR1 MNHNY and CDR2 SVGAGI come from the germline V gene (reference sequence). The CDR3 totals 13 residues. J lost 4 bases, V lost 6 bases, and 4 bases had no gene match. For the CDR3, the DNA is TGTGCCAGCAGCTTAACAGGGGGCACTGAAGCTTTCTTT. Amino acids: CASSLTGGTEAFF.

V is TRBV7-8 and J is TRBJ1-6, with TRBD1 matching 9 bases. Per the germline V gene, CDR1 is SGHVS and CDR2 is FQNEAQ. The junction had 5 bases not matched to a gene; V was cut back by 1 base and J by 10 bases. This CDR3 is 15 amino acids long. As DNA, the CDR3 is TGTGCCAGCAGCTTAGAGGACAGGGGCAACTCACCCCTCCACTTT. The encoded protein is CASSLEDRGNSPLHF.

The rearrangement uses TRBV5-1 and TRBJ2-7, with no clear D. V lost 1 base and J lost 4, with 6 bases in between. This CDR3 region has 12 residues. Germline loops: CDR1 SGHRS, CDR2 YFSETQ. The CDR3 loop is CASSLNRYEQYF. The CDR3 DNA sequence: TGCGCCAGCAGCTTGAATAGATACGAGCAGTACTTC.

This chain joins TRBV5-6 and TRBJ1-1; D possibly corresponds to TRBD1 (6 bases). The V gene's germline CDR1 is SGHDT and CDR2 YYEEEE. This CDR3 contains 15 residues. Trimming shortened V by 0 bases and J by 8 bases, and 17 bases separated the two germline ends. The CDR3 reads CASSLDPGDGREAFF. In DNA, the CDR3 is TGTGCCAGCAGCTTGGATCCAGGGGATGGAAGGGAAGCTTTCTTT.

This clone appeared a few times. The chain links TRBV14 to TRBJ2-7; D is undetermined. Deletions cut 2 bases from V and 3 bases from J, with 5 bases between. The CDR3 sequence is 12 residues long. The germline CDR1 and CDR2 sequences are SGHDN and FVKESK. CDR3: CASSQSLYEQYF. The DNA of the CDR3 is TGTGCCAGCAGCCAATCCCTCTACGAGCAGTACTTC.